This TCR beta chain stems from a study of blood T cells in healthy people across ages. Then a second PCR, running about 6 to 11 cycles, was carried out with a sample-barcoded 5' primer and a J-beta primer mix. Each of the samples gave a minimum of 3 million paired-end reads that contained CDR3. MiXCR, applied by TCRdb to the 5' RACE reads, yields one record per CDR3 protein. The sample holds about 730,000 distinct CDR3 sequences, approximately 39% seen once. Isolation yielded PBMCs, at least 7 million per sample, in every case. This clonotype has just a few counts. The germline V gene encodes CDR1 SQVTM and CDR2 ANQGSEA. V dropped 3 bases and J dropped 3 bases, with 14 bases sitting between them. The CDR3 covers 14 residues.

Sequenced: blood. The chain has TRBV29-1 and TRBJ1-2; D may be TRBD1 (6 bases). The receptor was derived from a woman aged 55-69 years in good health. The CDR3 reads CSVDPGGRDYGYTF. The CDR3 DNA reads as TGCAGCGTTGATCCGGGGGGCAGAGACTATGGCTACACCTTC.